A single sample gave rise to the 25 T cell receptor beta chains below, sequenced in a study of T cell responses to AZD1222 COVID-19 vaccine. Sequenced by immunoSEQ multiplex PCR; TCRdb stores in-frame clones only, minus some. The data contain about 83,000 clones, roughly 88% of them singletons. Sequenced here: peripheral blood, sampled on day 0 of AZD1222 vaccination. The receptors come from an adult in good health.

V usage is TRBV10-3 and J usage is TRBJ1-4; D is ambiguous. The germline V gene encodes CDR1 ENHRY and CDR2 SYGVKD. V shed 2 bases and J shed 5 bases, with 6 bases lying between them. The CDR3 length is 13 residues. The CDR3 region has the DNA TGTGCCATCAGTGAGCCCAGAAATGAAAAACTGTTTTTT. Translated, it gives CAISEPRNEKLFF.

The chain has TRBV6-5 and TRBJ2-7; D is unclear. V gave up 0 bases and J gave up 2 bases, with 11 bases separating them. The CDR3 extends over 15 amino acids. The germline CDR1 and CDR2 sequences are MNHEY and SVGAGI. The DNA for the CDR3 is TGTGCCAGCAGTTACTCGATCCCGGGCCCCTACGAGCAGTACTTC. The encoded protein is CASSYSIPGPYEQYF.

The gene calls are TRBV2 and TRBJ2-5; D is uncertain. Trimming removed 7 bases from V and 2 bases from J, with 8 bases in between. From germline, CDR1 is SNHLY and CDR2 FYNNEI. CDR3 length: 12 residues. DNA for the CDR3: TGTGCCAGCACCCCGGCACAAGAGACCCAGTACTTC. This codes for CASTPAQETQYF.

The V call is TRBV4-1, the J call TRBJ2-3; possibly TRBD2 for D (6 bases). The V end lost 5 bases, the J end lost 0 bases, and 18 bases lay between the germline ends. The CDR3 contains 17 residues. Germline lookup yields CDR1 MGHRA and CDR2 YSYEKL. DNA of the CDR3: TGCGCCAGCAGCTGGGATGGGGCGGGGACTAGCACAGATACGCAGTATTTT. Residues: CASSWDGAGTSTDTQYF.

The chain joins TRBV1 to TRBJ1-5. TRBV1 is assigned pseudogene status. This CDR3 contains 15 residues. DNA for the CDR3: TGCACCAGCAGCCAAGAAGGCATTAGCAATCAGCCCCAGCATTTT. It specifies CTSSQEGISNQPQHF.

The chain joins TRBV5-5 to TRBJ2-3; D not resolved. CDR1 and CDR2 (germline): SGHKS, YYEKEE (reference sequence). V was pared by 1 base and J by 5 bases, with 11 bases between. This CDR3 is 14 amino acids long. CDR3 protein: CASSLTPSGDTQYF. CDR3 sequence (DNA): TGTGCCAGCAGCTTGACCCCATCGGGAGATACGCAGTATTTT.

The V gene is TRBV15, the J gene TRBJ1-2; the D is unclear. With 0 bases removed from V and 5 bases from J, the gap between germline ends came to 13 bases. Germline-derived CDR1 and CDR2 are LNHNV and YYDKDF (reference sequence). The CDR3 has 15 amino acids. The CDR3 spells CATSRDRAQNYGYTF. DNA of the CDR3: TGTGCCACCAGCAGAGATCGGGCACAGAATTATGGCTACACCTTC.

DNA for the CDR3: TGTGCCAGCCAGATGAAGGGGCAGGGATACTACGAGCAGTACTTC. It encodes CASQMKGQGYYEQYF. The gene calls are TRBV21-1 and TRBJ2-7; TRBD1 is the table's D call, not checked against the DNA. TRBV21-1 is listed as a pseudogene. This CDR3 has 15 residues.

The gene calls are TRBV6-6 and TRBJ2-7; the match to TRBD1 covers 7 bases. The CDR3 consists of 14 residues. CDR1 is MNHNY, CDR2 SVGAGI, per germline (reference sequence). J was trimmed by 4 bases and V by 7 bases; bases with no gene match: 10. This CDR3 is CASTKTQGVYEQYF. Written as DNA, the CDR3 is TGTGCCAGCACAAAGACCCAGGGGGTATACGAGCAGTACTTC.

The chain employs TRBV7-9 and TRBJ1-2; TRBD1 agrees at 9 bases. CDR1 and CDR2 (germline): SEHNR, FQNEAQ (reference sequence). The CDR3 has 17 residues. V was clipped by 4 bases and J by 0 bases; unmatched bases: 9. The CDR3 here is CASSSNWDRDTNYGYTF. The CDR3 DNA is TGTGCCAGCAGCTCAAACTGGGACAGGGATACTAACTATGGCTACACCTTC.

In this sample, this clone turned up once. The chain links TRBV19 to TRBJ1-1; possibly TRBD1 for D (6 bases). Per germline, CDR1 LNHDA and CDR2 SQIVND (reference sequence). The CDR3 spans 15 residues. Trimming cost V 10 bases and J 1 base, with 19 bases left between them. The CDR3 spells CAISVGGTSNTEAFF. DNA for the CDR3: TGTGCCATTTCAGTGGGGGGCACATCGAACACTGAAGCTTTCTTT.

This clone was seen only once. The gene calls are TRBV6-2 or TRBV6-3 and TRBJ2-1; 10 nucleotides line up with TRBD1. The CDR3 extends over 12 amino acids. CDR1 and CDR2 from the germline V gene are MNHEY and SVGEGT. Trimming cost V 5 bases and J 13 bases; bases outside gene matches: 5. The CDR3, as DNA: TGTGCCAGCAGTCCGAGGACAGGGGGACAGTTCTTC. Encoded protein: CASSPRTGGQFF.

The genes are TRBV5-6 and TRBJ1-1; 7 bases are shared with TRBD1. The germline V gene encodes CDR1 SGHDT and CDR2 YYEEEE. The CDR3 consists of 14 residues. J gave up 6 bases and V 2 bases, and 7 bases lay outside the gene matches. The CDR3 spells CASSFGTARPEAFF. The DNA for the CDR3 is TGTGCCAGCAGCTTCGGGACAGCGAGACCTGAAGCTTTCTTT.

The CDR3 sequence: CASSSAAVGDTQYF. DNA of the CDR3: TGTGCCAGCAGCTCCGCGGCGGTGGGAGATACGCAGTATTTT. This chain joins TRBV13 and TRBJ2-3, with D hard to call. Per the germline V gene, CDR1 is PRHDT and CDR2 is FYEKMQ (reference sequence). Trimming stripped 4 bases from V and 5 bases from J, with 13 bases between. The CDR3 has 14 residues. The full variable domain, in which reference TRBV13 and TRBJ2-3 provide the parts outside the CDR3, is AAGVIQSPRHLIKEKRETATLKCYPIPRHDTVYWYQQGPGQDPQFLISFYEKMQSDKGSIPDRFSAQQFSDYHSELNMSSLELGDSALYFCASSSAAVGDTQYFGPGTRLTVL.

The gene calls are TRBV30 and TRBJ1-1; D unclear. The CDR3 consists of 10 residues. From germline, CDR1 is GTSNPN and CDR2 SVGIG (reference sequence). Trimming removed 4 bases from V and 10 bases from J, with 10 bases in between. CDR3 nucleotide sequence: TGTGCCTGGATCTTCCGGGGAGCTTTCTTT. It specifies CAWIFRGAFF.

The gene calls are TRBV6-6 and TRBJ2-7; TRBD1 matches at 7 bases. The CDR3 loop spans 14 amino acids. Germline V gene lookup returns CDR1 MNHNY and CDR2 SVGAGI (reference sequence). V lost 6 bases to trimming and J lost 3 bases; unmatched junction nucleotides: 8. The CDR3 region has the DNA TGTGCCAGCAGGTATACAGGGGTCAGCTACGAGCAGTACTTC. It specifies CASRYTGVSYEQYF.

The chain links TRBV7-9 to TRBJ2-3, with D uncertain. Between the trimmed V and J ends, which lost 6 bases and 0 bases, there was a span of 4 bases. Germline V CDR1 and CDR2: SEHNR, FQNEAQ (reference sequence). The CDR3 loop spans 12 amino acids. In nucleotides, the CDR3 is TGTGCCAGCAGAAGGAGCACAGATACGCAGTATTTT. Translating it yields CASRRSTDTQYF.

V gene TRBV3-1 (or the pseudogene TRBV3-2) combines with J gene TRBJ1-2, with D unresolved. CDR1 is LGHDT, CDR2 YNNKEL, per germline (reference sequence). The CDR3 is 17 amino acids. The ends were cut back, 0 bases at V and 1 base at J, with 15 bases in the middle. CDR3 sequence (DNA): TGTGCCAGCAGCCAAGATGTGTCAGGCACTATTAACTATGGCTACACCTTC. Translating gives CASSQDVSGTINYGYTF.

The chain uses TRBV19 and TRBJ1-1; tentative D call: TRBD1 (5 bases). V was trimmed by 1 base and J by 1 base, leaving 19 bases between them. This CDR3 spans 18 amino acids. CDR1 is LNHDA and CDR2 is SQIVND in the germline V gene (reference sequence). CDR3 sequence (DNA): TGTGCCAGTAGTATAGTCAAGCCTTTGGGGGAGGCGAACACTGAAGCTTTCTTT. Encoded protein: CASSIVKPLGEANTEAFF.

The chain employs TRBV6-5 and TRBJ1-5; D unclear. Germline CDR1 MNHEY, CDR2 SVGAGI. The CDR3 is 15 amino acids. V lost 6 bases, J lost 2 bases, and 14 bases lay in between. The CDR3 spells CASSSNWMGNQPQHF. The CDR3 DNA reads as TGTGCCAGCAGCTCGAATTGGATGGGCAATCAGCCCCAGCATTTT.

The V call is TRBV5-4, the J call TRBJ2-4; D possibly matches TRBD1 or TRBD2 (5 bases each). Germline lookup yields CDR1 SGHNT and CDR2 YYREEE (reference sequence). The CDR3 totals 15 residues. Trimming removed 0 bases at V and 7 bases at J, with 14 bases between. This CDR3 is CASSLDWGIGNIQYF. The DNA for the CDR3 is TGTGCCAGCAGCTTGGATTGGGGGATCGGGAACATTCAGTACTTC.

The J gene is TRBJ2-1, the V gene TRBV4-1, with TRBD1 identical over 8 bases. CDR1 and CDR2 from the germline V gene are MGHRA and YSYEKL. With 4 bases clipped from V and 0 bases from J, the junction kept 5 bases outside the gene matches. This CDR3 has 16 residues. Here the CDR3 reads CASSPGQGGSYNEQFF. Here the CDR3 DNA reads TGCGCCAGCAGCCCCGGACAGGGAGGCTCCTACAATGAGCAGTTCTTC.

V gene TRBV7-6 combines with J gene TRBJ1-5; D uncertain. Germline V lookup: CDR1 SGHVS, CDR2 FNYEAQ. There are 16 residues in the CDR3. V lost 4 bases and J 0 bases, leaving 13 bases between the germline ends. The CDR3 region has the DNA TGTGCCAGCAGCTCAGGAGGCCTTTATAGCAATCAGCCCCAGCATTTT. Residues: CASSSGGLYSNQPQHF.

The V call is TRBV7-9, the J call TRBJ1-2, with TRBD1 identical over 8 bases. The CDR3 length is 15 residues. Trimming took 5 bases from V and 2 from J; bases not matched to a gene: 7. In germline, CDR1 is SEHNR, CDR2 FQNEAQ (reference sequence). CDR3 sequence (DNA): TGTGCCAGCAGCCCCGGACAGGGTCACAACTATGGCTACACCTTC. Residues: CASSPGQGHNYGYTF.

The table lists this clone with a count of one. V and J are TRBV27 and TRBJ1-1; 9 bases match TRBD1. Trimming took 4 bases from V and 4 from J; bases not matched to a gene: 10. The length of the CDR3 is 16 residues. CDR1 MNHEY and CDR2 SMNVEV come from the germline V gene (reference sequence). The CDR3 nucleotides are TGTGCCAGCAGTTACGGGACAGGGAGTACGGCCACTGAAGCTTTCTTT. Translating gives CASSYGTGSTATEAFF.